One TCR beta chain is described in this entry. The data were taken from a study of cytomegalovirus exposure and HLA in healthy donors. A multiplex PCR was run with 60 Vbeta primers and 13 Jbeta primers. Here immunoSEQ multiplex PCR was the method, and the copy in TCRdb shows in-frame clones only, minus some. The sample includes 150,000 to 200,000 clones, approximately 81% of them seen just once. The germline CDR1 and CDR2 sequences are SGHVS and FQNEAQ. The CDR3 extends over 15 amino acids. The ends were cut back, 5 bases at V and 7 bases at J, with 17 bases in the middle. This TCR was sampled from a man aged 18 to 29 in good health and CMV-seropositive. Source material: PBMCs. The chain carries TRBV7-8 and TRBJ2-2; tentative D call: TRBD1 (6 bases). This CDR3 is CASSLMGHQLGELFF. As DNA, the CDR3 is TGTGCCAGCAGCCTAATGGGACACCAGCTCGGGGAGCTGTTTTTT. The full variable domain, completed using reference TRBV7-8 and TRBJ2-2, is GAGVSQSPRYKVAKRGQDVALRCDPISGHVSLFWYQQALGQGPEFLTYFQNEAQLDKSGLPSDRFFAERPEGSVSTLKIQRTQQEDSAVYLCASSLMGHQLGELFFGEGSRLTVL.